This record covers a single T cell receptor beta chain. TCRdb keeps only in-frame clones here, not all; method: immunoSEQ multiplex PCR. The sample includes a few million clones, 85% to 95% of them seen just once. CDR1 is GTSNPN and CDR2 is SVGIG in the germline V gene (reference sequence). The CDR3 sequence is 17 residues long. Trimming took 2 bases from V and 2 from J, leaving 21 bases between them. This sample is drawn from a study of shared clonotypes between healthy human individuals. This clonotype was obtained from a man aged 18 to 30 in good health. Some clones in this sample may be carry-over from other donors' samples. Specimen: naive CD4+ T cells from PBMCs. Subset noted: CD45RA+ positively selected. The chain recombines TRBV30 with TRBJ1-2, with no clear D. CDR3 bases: TGTGCCTGGAGTCCCCCCCCGCGGCAGTCACTCAACTATGGCTACACCTTC. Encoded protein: CAWSPPPRQSLNYGYTF.